These T cell receptor beta chains were read from a single sample in a study of control samples from healthy donors and cancer patients. Profiling relied on immunoSEQ multiplex PCR, and the TCRdb table lists in-frame clones only, not all of them. The sample comprises about 130,000 clones, roughly 94% of which are singletons, and 13% to 15% rests with the top ten. The sequencing input was PBMCs. Receptor source: a man in his 60s with colorectal cancer. Each CDR3 is given with its conserved first and last residue. Each record gives: clone size, J gene, V gene, D gene, CDR3 DNA, CDR3 protein. D genes are given only for firm matches. Clone size is not always given. Where it is, it says once, few, many or a class for expanded clones.

.	TRBJ2-7	TRBV5-1	.	TGCGCCAGCAGCTTGGAGGTCCCGGGTTCCTACGAGCAGTACTTC	CASSLEVPGSYEQYF
once	TRBJ1-1	TRBV3-1/TRBV3-2	.	TGTGCCAGCAGCCAAGGGGTCTCGCTCCCTGAAGCTTTCTTT	CASSQGVSLPEAFF
once	TRBJ2-3	TRBV19	TRBD1	TGTGCCAGTAGTCCCGGGACAGGGGTGAGGTTTACAGATACGCAGTATTTT	CASSPGTGVRFTDTQYF
.	TRBJ1-2	TRBV4-2	.	TGTGCCAGCAGCCAAGTCCCCGAGAACTATGGCTACACCTTC	CASSQVPENYGYTF
.	TRBJ2-5	TRBV19	TRBD1	TGTGCCAGTAGTGTTGGGACAGGTCAAGAGACCCAGTACTTC	CASSVGTGQETQYF
.	TRBJ1-1	TRBV28	.	TGTGCCAGCAGTCTTGAAAGGGCTACCACTGAAGCTTTCTTT	CASSLERATTEAFF
.	TRBJ1-4	TRBV19	.	TGTGCCAGCCAACAGACCTCTAATGAAAAACTGTTTTTT	CASQQTSNEKLFF
.	TRBJ2-1	TRBV10-3	TRBD2	TGTGCCTCGGCGGCGGGGGGGCGAAATGAGCAGTTCTTC	CASAAGGRNEQFF
.	TRBJ1-4	TRBV7-2	.	TGTGCCAGCAGCTTTAAAACCGGGACTACTAATGAAAAACTGTTTTTT	CASSFKTGTTNEKLFF
.	TRBJ2-2	TRBV5-1	.	TGCGCCAGCAGCTCTGGACAGAACACCGGGGAGCTGTTTTTT	CASSSGQNTGELFF
.	TRBJ2-3	TRBV2	.	TGCGCCAGCAATCTGGGCGGCACAGATACGCAGTATTTT	CASNLGGTDTQYF
.	TRBJ1-6	TRBV5-1	TRBD1	TGCGCCAGCAGCCAAGAAGTAACAGGGGGAAGTTCACCCCTCCACTTT	CASSQEVTGGSSPLHF
.	TRBJ2-5	TRBV5-1	TRBD2	TGCGCCAGCAGCTTGGTGGCTAGCGGGGGCCAAGAGACCCAGTACTTC	CASSLVASGGQETQYF
.	TRBJ2-7	TRBV9	.	TGTGCCAGCAGCGAGGGAATGGGCCTTAGCTCCTACGAGCAGTACTTC	CASSEGMGLSSYEQYF
.	TRBJ1-5	TRBV18	.	TGTGCCAGCTCACCACCGGGGGAACAGCCCCAGCATTTT	CASSPPGEQPQHF
.	TRBJ2-2	TRBV4-1	.	TGCGCCAGCGCACCCACCGACAGCATAAACACCGGGGAGCTGTTTTTT	CASAPTDSINTGELFF
.	TRBJ2-5	TRBV11-3	TRBD1	TGTGCCAGCAGCGCTGGGGGGACAGGGGGTCGGGAGACCCAGTACTTC	CASSAGGTGGRETQYF
.	TRBJ2-5	TRBV19	.	TGTGCCAGTAGTCCCCTAGGCCAAGAGACCCAGTACTTC	CASSPLGQETQYF
.	TRBJ2-5	TRBV14	.	TGTGCCAGCAGCCAAGATAGAGGGTGGACGGAGACCCAGTACTTC	CASSQDRGWTETQYF
few	TRBJ1-2	TRBV3-1/TRBV3-2	TRBD1	TGTGCCAGCAGCCAAGGACAGGGCGGCAATGGCTACACCTTC	CASSQGQGGNGYTF
once	TRBJ2-7	TRBV12-3/TRBV12-4	.	TGTGCCAGCAGAGGTACAGGGAACGACGAGCAGTACTTC	CASRGTGNDEQYF
.	TRBJ1-3	TRBV6-5	.	TGTGCCAGCAGTTACTCATCCTCCATCGGAAACACCATATATTTT	CASSYSSSIGNTIYF
.	TRBJ1-5	TRBV19	TRBD1	TGTGCCAGTAGTATAAGGACAGGGAGCAATCAGCCCCAGCATTTT	CASSIRTGSNQPQHF
.	TRBJ2-4	TRBV5-1	.	TGCGCCAGCAGCTTGGGGGGACTAGCCAAAAACATTCAGTACTTC	CASSLGGLAKNIQYF
.	TRBJ1-2	TRBV29-1	.	TGCAGCGTTGATAGGGAGTCCACTTTTGGCTACACCTTC	CSVDRESTFGYTF
.	TRBJ1-1	TRBV6-6	.	TGTGCCAGCAGTCCACAGGGCCAGAACACTGAAGCTTTCTTT	CASSPQGQNTEAFF
.	TRBJ1-2	TRBV20-1	.	TGCAGTGCTAGACTTGGGGGGGGCTACACCTTC	CSARLGGGYTF
.	TRBJ2-7	TRBV30	TRBD2	TGTGCCTGGAGTTCGGGACTAGCAGGCACCTACGAGCAGTACTTC	CAWSSGLAGTYEQYF
.	TRBJ2-7	TRBV2	.	TGTGCCAACGGTAGGTCCCCCTACGAGCAGTACTTC	CANGRSPYEQYF
.	TRBJ2-2	TRBV10-3	TRBD1	TGTGCCATCAGTGTCCAGGGGGCAGGCACCGGGGAGCTGTTTTTT	CAISVQGAGTGELFF
.	TRBJ1-2	TRBV11-2	.	TGTGCCAGCAGCTTAGGCCCGCTTGCAGGCGCCTATGGCTACACCTTC	CASSLGPLAGAYGYTF
.	TRBJ2-2	TRBV24-1	TRBD1	TGTGCCACCAGTGACCCACCGGGACAGGGGCCCGGGGAGCTGTTTTTT	CATSDPPGQGPGELFF
.	TRBJ2-3	TRBV10-3	.	TGTGCCATCAGTGAGTCGATTTCGGGGGGCCCGCAGTATTTT	CAISESISGGPQYF
.	TRBJ2-3	TRBV4-1	.	TGCGCCAGCAGCCTCACCGGGACGGTGAACACAGATACGCAGTATTTT	CASSLTGTVNTDTQYF
.	TRBJ1-2	TRBV7-9	.	TGTGCCAGCAGCTCACCGGGACGGCAGGGAGGCTACACCTTC	CASSSPGRQGGYTF